The rows below give T cell receptor beta chains drawn from one sample of a study of patients and donors after allogeneic stem cell transplantation. TCRdb re-called the RT-PCR reads through MiXCR, storing one row per CDR3 protein. The sample consists of approximately 27,000 distinct CDR3 sequences, about 8% of them appearing once. Sequencing was done on a sample of blood, either unsorted or a sorted T cell fraction (not recorded which). The source is a human donor who was either an allogeneic HSCT recipient or a stem cell or donor lymphocyte infusion donor (not recorded which). It is not recorded whose cells these are; they may come from a transplant donor. Both conserved end residues are part of each CDR3. The order of the fields is V gene, D gene, clone size, J gene, CDR3 length, CDR3 DNA, CDR3 protein. D genes are given only for firm matches. Clone size is given for some rows only: seen once, a few or many times, or a class if the clone is expanded.

v_call: TRBV9; d_call: NA; clone_size: many; j_call: TRBJ2-6; cdr3_length: 15; cdr3_nt: TGTGCCAGCAGCGTGGGGGCATTTGGGGCCAACGTCCTGACTTTC; cdr3_aa: CASSVGAFGANVLTF
v_call: TRBV27; d_call: NA; clone_size: few; j_call: TRBJ2-5; cdr3_length: 15; cdr3_nt: TGTGCCAGCAGTGCAAGGGGGTCAGTACTGGAGACCCAGTACTTC; cdr3_aa: CASSARGSVLETQYF
v_call: TRBV6-1; d_call: NA; clone_size: many; j_call: TRBJ2-1; cdr3_length: 13; cdr3_nt: TGTGCCAGCAGCCGGCTCTTCCTGGGTGAGCAGTTCTTC; cdr3_aa: CASSRLFLGEQFF
v_call: TRBV5-1; d_call: NA; clone_size: NA; j_call: TRBJ2-5; cdr3_length: 11; cdr3_nt: TGCGCCAGCAGCTACCAAGAGACCCAGTACTTC; cdr3_aa: CASSYQETQYF
v_call: TRBV29-1; d_call: NA; clone_size: many; j_call: TRBJ1-1; cdr3_length: 10; cdr3_nt: TGCAGCGTTGAACCGGCGGCAGCTTTCTTT; cdr3_aa: CSVEPAAAFF
v_call: TRBV7-8; d_call: TRBD1; clone_size: NA; j_call: TRBJ1-1; cdr3_length: 14; cdr3_nt: TGTGCCAGCAGCTTCCGGGACAGGGGGACTGAAGCTTTCTTT; cdr3_aa: CASSFRDRGTEAFF
v_call: TRBV4-1; d_call: TRBD1; clone_size: many; j_call: TRBJ1-6; cdr3_length: 14; cdr3_nt: TGCGCCAGCAGCCTCAGACAGGGGGATTCACCCCTCCACTTT; cdr3_aa: CASSLRQGDSPLHF
v_call: TRBV2; d_call: NA; clone_size: few; j_call: TRBJ2-1; cdr3_length: 12; cdr3_nt: TGTGCCAGCAGTGAGTTGCCCGGGGGGCAGTTCTTC; cdr3_aa: CASSELPGGQFF
v_call: TRBV7-8; d_call: TRBD1; clone_size: many; j_call: TRBJ2-5; cdr3_length: 15; cdr3_nt: TGTGCCAGCAGCTTAAAGGGACAGGGCTCAGAGACCCAGTACTTC; cdr3_aa: CASSLKGQGSETQYF
v_call: TRBV9; d_call: NA; clone_size: NA; j_call: TRBJ1-6; cdr3_length: 17; cdr3_nt: TGTGCCAGCAGCGTACCCGATAGGACCCGCGGAAGGTCACCCCTCCACTTT; cdr3_aa: CASSVPDRTRGRSPLHF
v_call: TRBV27; d_call: TRBD1; clone_size: many; j_call: TRBJ2-7; cdr3_length: 16; cdr3_nt: TGTGCCAGCAGCATAAGGGCGGGACAGGGGGCCTCCGAGCAGTACTTC; cdr3_aa: CASSIRAGQGASEQYF
v_call: TRBV7-9; d_call: NA; clone_size: many; j_call: TRBJ2-1; cdr3_length: 16; cdr3_nt: TGTGCCAGCAGCCCCCGTGGGGGCTACTCCTACAATGAGCAGTTCTTC; cdr3_aa: CASSPRGGYSYNEQFF
v_call: TRBV9; d_call: TRBD1; clone_size: NA; j_call: TRBJ1-1; cdr3_length: 14; cdr3_nt: TGTGCCAGCAGCGCCGACAGGGGGCGAACTGAAGCTTTCTTT; cdr3_aa: CASSADRGRTEAFF
v_call: TRBV12-3/TRBV12-4; d_call: NA; clone_size: many; j_call: TRBJ1-5; cdr3_length: 18; cdr3_nt: TGTGCCAGCAGCCATTACACATTCAACAGGGTCGGTTATCAGCCCCAGCATTTT; cdr3_aa: CASSHYTFNRVGYQPQHF
v_call: TRBV28; d_call: NA; clone_size: many; j_call: TRBJ2-7; cdr3_length: 11; cdr3_nt: TGTGCCAGCAGTTTAATGGGTGAGCAGTACTTC; cdr3_aa: CASSLMGEQYF
v_call: TRBV28; d_call: NA; clone_size: NA; j_call: TRBJ2-3; cdr3_length: 12; cdr3_nt: TGTGCCAGCAGCCGCGGCTACCGTACGCAGTATTTT; cdr3_aa: CASSRGYRTQYF
v_call: TRBV3-1; d_call: NA; clone_size: NA; j_call: TRBJ1-1; cdr3_length: 18; cdr3_nt: TGTGCCAGCAGTCCCCAACCCGGACAAACAAGAGTGCCCACTGAAGCTTTCTTT; cdr3_aa: CASSPQPGQTRVPTEAFF
v_call: TRBV15; d_call: TRBD2; clone_size: many; j_call: TRBJ2-1; cdr3_length: 14; cdr3_nt: TGTGCCACCAGCAAAAGGGACTATTACAATGAGCAGTTCTTC; cdr3_aa: CATSKRDYYNEQFF
v_call: TRBV20-1; d_call: TRBD2; clone_size: few; j_call: TRBJ2-5; cdr3_length: 17; cdr3_nt: TGCAGTGCTAGAGCCCCCCCTGGAGCGGGGGTTCAAGAGACCCAGTACTTC; cdr3_aa: CSARAPPGAGVQETQYF
v_call: TRBV13; d_call: NA; clone_size: many; j_call: TRBJ2-7; cdr3_length: 15; cdr3_nt: TGTGCCAGCAGCTTAGGGGGCCGGGTCACCTACGAGCAGTACTTC; cdr3_aa: CASSLGGRVTYEQYF
v_call: TRBV19; d_call: TRBD2; clone_size: many; j_call: TRBJ2-1; cdr3_length: 15; cdr3_nt: TGTGCCAGTAGTATGGGGACTACCCTGACGGATGAGCAGTTCTTC; cdr3_aa: CASSMGTTLTDEQFF
v_call: TRBV4-1; d_call: NA; clone_size: NA; j_call: TRBJ2-5; cdr3_length: 15; cdr3_nt: TGCGCCAGCAGCCGCGGTAACGCCCTCGGAGAGACCCAGTACTTC; cdr3_aa: CASSRGNALGETQYF
v_call: TRBV5-5; d_call: NA; clone_size: many; j_call: TRBJ2-2; cdr3_length: 15; cdr3_nt: TGTGCCAGCAGCCTGTCGGGGGCAGACACCGGGGAGCTGTTTTTT; cdr3_aa: CASSLSGADTGELFF
v_call: TRBV21-1; d_call: NA; clone_size: NA; j_call: TRBJ2-1; cdr3_length: 14; cdr3_nt: TGTGCCAGCAGATGGGGAACAGGGAGGAATGAGCAGTTCTTC; cdr3_aa: CASRWGTGRNEQFF
v_call: TRBV6-2/TRBV6-3; d_call: TRBD2; clone_size: NA; j_call: TRBJ2-5; cdr3_length: 14; cdr3_nt: TGTGCCAGCAGACGATCGGGGGGGCTCGAGACCCAGTACTTC; cdr3_aa: CASRRSGGLETQYF
v_call: TRBV28; d_call: TRBD1; clone_size: few; j_call: TRBJ1-1; cdr3_length: 14; cdr3_nt: TGTGCCAGCAGTAGGGACAGGGTGGGCACTGAAGCTTTCTTT; cdr3_aa: CASSRDRVGTEAFF
v_call: TRBV6-1; d_call: TRBD1; clone_size: few; j_call: TRBJ1-2; cdr3_length: 13; cdr3_nt: TGTGCCAGCAGAGAACAGGGGGACTATGGCTACACCTTC; cdr3_aa: CASREQGDYGYTF
v_call: TRBV15; d_call: NA; clone_size: NA; j_call: TRBJ1-4; cdr3_length: 15; cdr3_nt: TGTGCCACCAGCAGAACACAGGCAACTAATGAAAAACTGTTTTTT; cdr3_aa: CATSRTQATNEKLFF
v_call: TRBV6-2/TRBV6-3; d_call: TRBD1; clone_size: NA; j_call: TRBJ2-1; cdr3_length: 14; cdr3_nt: TGTGCCAGCAGTCCCTGGACAGGGAACAATGAGCAGTTCTTC; cdr3_aa: CASSPWTGNNEQFF
v_call: TRBV5-1; d_call: NA; clone_size: medium-sized; j_call: TRBJ1-2; cdr3_length: 15; cdr3_nt: TGCGCCAGCAGCAACCCCACAGTTGCTAACTATGGCTACACCTTC; cdr3_aa: CASSNPTVANYGYTF
v_call: TRBV7-3; d_call: TRBD1; clone_size: few; j_call: TRBJ2-1; cdr3_length: 14; cdr3_nt: TGTGCCAGCAGGCGGACAGGGACCTACAATGAGCAGTTCTTC; cdr3_aa: CASRRTGTYNEQFF
v_call: TRBV5-4; d_call: TRBD1; clone_size: many; j_call: TRBJ2-5; cdr3_length: 15; cdr3_nt: TGTGCCAGCACTAAAAAAGAGACAGGGACGGGGACCCAGTACTTC; cdr3_aa: CASTKKETGTGTQYF
v_call: TRBV21-1; d_call: NA; clone_size: few; j_call: TRBJ1-1; cdr3_length: 15; cdr3_nt: TGTGCCAGCAGCAAAATGACTTCCTTGAACACTGAAGCTTTCTTT; cdr3_aa: CASSKMTSLNTEAFF
v_call: TRBV7-2; d_call: TRBD2; clone_size: many; j_call: TRBJ2-1; cdr3_length: 15; cdr3_nt: TGTGCCAGCAGCCGGGGGGGGAGCACCTACAATGAGCAGTTCTTC; cdr3_aa: CASSRGGSTYNEQFF
v_call: TRBV20-1; d_call: NA; clone_size: many; j_call: TRBJ1-6; cdr3_length: 13; cdr3_nt: TGCAGTGCTCGTACGGTGTTTAATTCACCCCTCCACTTT; cdr3_aa: CSARTVFNSPLHF
v_call: TRBV7-9; d_call: TRBD1; clone_size: many; j_call: TRBJ1-3; cdr3_length: 13; cdr3_nt: TGTGCCAGCAGCAAAGGACAGGGCAACACCATATATTTT; cdr3_aa: CASSKGQGNTIYF
v_call: TRBV20-1; d_call: TRBD2; clone_size: many; j_call: TRBJ2-6; cdr3_length: 18; cdr3_nt: TGCAGTGCTAGAGCCAATCTGGGGCTAGCGGTTGGGGCCAACGTCCTGACTTTC; cdr3_aa: CSARANLGLAVGANVLTF
v_call: TRBV20-1; d_call: NA; clone_size: NA; j_call: TRBJ2-1; cdr3_length: 12; cdr3_nt: TGCAGTGCTAGACCCTATCTCAATGAGCAGTTCTTC; cdr3_aa: CSARPYLNEQFF
v_call: TRBV20-1; d_call: NA; clone_size: many; j_call: TRBJ1-1; cdr3_length: 14; cdr3_nt: TGCAGTGCTGCCCCGGTCGAAGGCTCCACTGAAGCTTTCTTT; cdr3_aa: CSAAPVEGSTEAFF
v_call: TRBV9; d_call: NA; clone_size: NA; j_call: TRBJ1-5; cdr3_length: 13; cdr3_nt: TGTGCCAGCGGAGGGACGAGCAATCAGCCCCAGCATTTT; cdr3_aa: CASGGTSNQPQHF
v_call: TRBV19; d_call: TRBD2; clone_size: NA; j_call: TRBJ2-1; cdr3_length: 15; cdr3_nt: TGTGCCAGTAGGACCCTAGCGGGGGCCTACAATGAGCAGTTCTTC; cdr3_aa: CASRTLAGAYNEQFF
v_call: TRBV9; d_call: TRBD1; clone_size: few; j_call: TRBJ2-7; cdr3_length: 14; cdr3_nt: TGTGCCAGCAGCTCCGGACAGGGAGCCTACGAGCAGTACTTC; cdr3_aa: CASSSGQGAYEQYF
v_call: TRBV5-1; d_call: NA; clone_size: many; j_call: TRBJ2-3; cdr3_length: 15; cdr3_nt: TGCGCCAGCAGCTTCGGGAGTAGCGGCTCAGATACGCAGTATTTT; cdr3_aa: CASSFGSSGSDTQYF
v_call: TRBV7-9; d_call: NA; clone_size: many; j_call: TRBJ2-5; cdr3_length: 15; cdr3_nt: TGTGCCAGCAGCCGTCCCGGGACAAGGGTCGAGACCCAGTACTTC; cdr3_aa: CASSRPGTRVETQYF
v_call: TRBV11-2; d_call: NA; clone_size: many; j_call: TRBJ1-1; cdr3_length: 13; cdr3_nt: TGTGCCAGCAGCGCACAGGGTCGGGCTGAAGCTTTCTTT; cdr3_aa: CASSAQGRAEAFF
v_call: TRBV3-1; d_call: NA; clone_size: NA; j_call: TRBJ1-5; cdr3_length: 15; cdr3_nt: TGTGCCAGCAGCCACCTGACAGGTCGGGGTCAGCCCCAGCATTTT; cdr3_aa: CASSHLTGRGQPQHF
v_call: TRBV27; d_call: TRBD1; clone_size: many; j_call: TRBJ1-3; cdr3_length: 17; cdr3_nt: TGTGCCAGCAGCCGAACTCTCGACAGGGGGCTTGGAAACACCATATATTTT; cdr3_aa: CASSRTLDRGLGNTIYF
v_call: TRBV7-8; d_call: TRBD1; clone_size: medium-sized; j_call: TRBJ2-7; cdr3_length: 13; cdr3_nt: TGTGCCAGCAGCTGGGGACAGGGTGGCGAGCAGTACTTC; cdr3_aa: CASSWGQGGEQYF
v_call: TRBV10-3; d_call: NA; clone_size: few; j_call: TRBJ1-2; cdr3_length: 13; cdr3_nt: TGTGCCATCAGTGATCTGGGGACCTATGGCTACACCTTC; cdr3_aa: CAISDLGTYGYTF
v_call: TRBV7-9; d_call: NA; clone_size: few; j_call: TRBJ1-2; cdr3_length: 14; cdr3_nt: TGTGCCAGCAGCTTAGACGAGACGGCTTATGGCTACACCTTC; cdr3_aa: CASSLDETAYGYTF
v_call: TRBV27; d_call: NA; clone_size: few; j_call: TRBJ1-6; cdr3_length: 16; cdr3_nt: TGTGCCAGCAGTTTCGCTCAGAGCTCCTATAATTCACCCCTCCACTTT; cdr3_aa: CASSFAQSSYNSPLHF
v_call: TRBV7-9; d_call: NA; clone_size: few; j_call: TRBJ1-1; cdr3_length: 13; cdr3_nt: TGTGCCAGCAGCTTACAGATGAACACTGAAGCTTTCTTT; cdr3_aa: CASSLQMNTEAFF
v_call: TRBV6-5; d_call: NA; clone_size: few; j_call: TRBJ2-5; cdr3_length: 13; cdr3_nt: TGTGCCAGCAGTTACCCGGGTGGAGAGACCCAGTACTTC; cdr3_aa: CASSYPGGETQYF
v_call: TRBV29-1; d_call: TRBD1; clone_size: many; j_call: TRBJ1-2; cdr3_length: 13; cdr3_nt: TGCAGCGCTCGGACAGGAGTTAACTATGGCTACACCTTC; cdr3_aa: CSARTGVNYGYTF
v_call: TRBV6-2/TRBV6-3; d_call: NA; clone_size: few; j_call: TRBJ2-1; cdr3_length: 14; cdr3_nt: TGTGCCAGCAGTTACTCGGACAGCCTTAATGAGCAGTTCTTC; cdr3_aa: CASSYSDSLNEQFF